Each of the 5 T cell receptor beta chains below was sequenced from the same sample in a study of blood T cell repertoires in COVID-19. Data came from immunoSEQ multiplex PCR; TCRdb stores just in-frame clones and leaves some out. This table holds a few hundred thousand clones, approximately 86% found once. The sample was PBMCs or T cells enriched from blood (not recorded which). The origin of the receptors is a woman aged 40 to 50 with acute COVID-19.

The chain uses TRBV2 and TRBJ2-2; 13 bases map to TRBD2. Per the germline V gene, CDR1 is SNHLY and CDR2 is FYNNEI. Trimming at V came to 6 bases and at J to 6 bases, leaving 13 bases not matched to a gene. The CDR3 extends over 18 amino acids. The CDR3: CASRLQGLAGLRAGELFF. Written as DNA, the CDR3 is TGTGCCAGCAGGCTACAGGGACTAGCGGGATTAAGGGCCGGGGAGCTGTTTTTT.

The V gene is TRBV15, the J gene TRBJ1-5; maybe TRBD1 (5 bases). Trimming cost V 0 bases and J 10 bases, with 10 bases left between them. This CDR3 is built from 13 residues. Germline values: CDR1 LNHNV, CDR2 YYDKDF (reference sequence). The CDR3 region is CATSRERQFPQHF. CDR3 sequence (DNA): TGTGCCACCAGCAGAGAGAGACAGTTCCCCCAGCATTTT.

This sequence joins TRBV7-9 and TRBJ2-1; D is possibly TRBD1 (5 bases). V lost 3 bases and J lost 5, with 8 bases in between. Germline CDR1 reads SEHNR; CDR2 reads FQNEAQ (reference sequence). The CDR3 runs 13 residues. This CDR3 is CASSLTVNNEQFF. In DNA form, the CDR3 reads TGTGCCAGCAGCTTGACAGTCAACAATGAGCAGTTCTTC. The full variable domain, completed using reference TRBV7-9 and TRBJ2-1, is DTGVSQNPRHKITKRGQNVTFRCDPISEHNRLYWYRQTLGQGPEFLTYFQNEAQLEKSRLLSDRFSAERPKGSFSTLEIQRTEQGDSAMYLCASSLTVNNEQFFGPGTRLTVL.

V is TRBV10-3 and J is TRBJ2-6; no clear D. From germline, CDR1 is ENHRY and CDR2 SYGVKD. The CDR3 contains 13 residues. V dropped 3 bases and J dropped 4 bases, with 4 bases sitting between them. DNA of the CDR3: TGTGCCATCAGTGACTCGGGGGCCAACGTCCTGACTTTC. Amino acids: CAISDSGANVLTF.

The chain employs TRBV28 and TRBJ2-1, with 7 bases aligning to TRBD2. CDR1 is MDHEN, CDR2 SYDVKM, per germline. The V gene end was trimmed by 7 bases and the J gene end by 3 bases; junction bases not matched to a gene: 12. The CDR3 covers 16 residues. The CDR3 sequence: CASTDPWLADYNEQFF. For the CDR3, the DNA is TGTGCCAGCACCGACCCCTGGCTAGCGGACTACAATGAGCAGTTCTTC.